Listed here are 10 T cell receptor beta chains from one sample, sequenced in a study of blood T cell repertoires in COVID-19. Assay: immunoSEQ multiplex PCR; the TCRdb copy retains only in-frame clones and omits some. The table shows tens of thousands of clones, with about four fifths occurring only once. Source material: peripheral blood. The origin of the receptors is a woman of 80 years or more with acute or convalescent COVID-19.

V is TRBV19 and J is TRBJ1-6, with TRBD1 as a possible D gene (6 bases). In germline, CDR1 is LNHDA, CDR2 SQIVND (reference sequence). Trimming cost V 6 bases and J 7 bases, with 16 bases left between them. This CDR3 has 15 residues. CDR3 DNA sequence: TGTGCCAGTAGACCAGGGGAGATTGACAATTCACCCCTCCACTTT. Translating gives CASRPGEIDNSPLHF. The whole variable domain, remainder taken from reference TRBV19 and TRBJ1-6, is DGGITQSPKYLFRKEGQNVTLSCEQNLNHDAMYWYRQDPGQGLRLIYYSQIVNDFQKGDIAEGYSVSREKKESFPLTVTSAQKNPTAFYLCASRPGEIDNSPLHFGNGTRLTVT.

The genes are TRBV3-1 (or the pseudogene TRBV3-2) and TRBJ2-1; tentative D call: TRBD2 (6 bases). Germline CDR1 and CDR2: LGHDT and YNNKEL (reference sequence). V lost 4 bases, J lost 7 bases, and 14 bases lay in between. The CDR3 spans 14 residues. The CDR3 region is CASSPPGGSNEQFF. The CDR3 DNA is TGTGCCAGCAGCCCCCCCGGAGGGTCAAATGAGCAGTTCTTC.

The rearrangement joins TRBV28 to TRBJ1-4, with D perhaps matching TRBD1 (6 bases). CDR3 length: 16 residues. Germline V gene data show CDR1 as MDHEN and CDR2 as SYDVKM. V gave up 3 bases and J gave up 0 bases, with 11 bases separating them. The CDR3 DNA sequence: TGTGCCAGCAGTTTGCAGGACAGCCCAACTAATGAAAAACTGTTTTTT. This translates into CASSLQDSPTNEKLFF.

Written as DNA, the CDR3 is TGTGCCAGCAGCCCCCGGACAGGAACCTACGAGCAGTACTTC. Amino acids: CASSPRTGTYEQYF. This rearrangement joins TRBV7-8 to TRBJ2-7; TRBD1 matches 7 bases. This CDR3 is 14 amino acids long. Germline CDR1 is SGHVS and CDR2 is FQNEAQ. The junction had 6 bases not matched to a gene; V was cut back by 5 bases and J by 2 bases. Looking up the rest from reference TRBV7-8 and TRBJ2-7 gives the full variable domain: GAGVSQSPRYKVAKRGQDVALRCDPISGHVSLFWYQQALGQGPEFLTYFQNEAQLDKSGLPSDRFFAERPEGSVSTLKIQRTQQEDSAVYLCASSPRTGTYEQYFGPGTRLTVT.

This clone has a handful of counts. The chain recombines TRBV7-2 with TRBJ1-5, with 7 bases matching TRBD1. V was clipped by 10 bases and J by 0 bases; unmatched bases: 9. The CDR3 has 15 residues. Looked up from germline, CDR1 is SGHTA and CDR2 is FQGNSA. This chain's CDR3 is CATPGQLYSNQPQHF. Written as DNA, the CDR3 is TGTGCCACCCCGGGACAGCTCTATAGCAATCAGCCCCAGCATTTT.

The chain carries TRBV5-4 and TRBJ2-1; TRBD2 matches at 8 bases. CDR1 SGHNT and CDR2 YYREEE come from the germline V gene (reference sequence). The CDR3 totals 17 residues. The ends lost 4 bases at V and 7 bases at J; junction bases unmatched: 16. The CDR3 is CASSLLALAGGRNEQFF. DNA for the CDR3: TGTGCCAGCAGCCTGCTCGCTCTAGCGGGTGGGAGGAATGAGCAGTTCTTC.

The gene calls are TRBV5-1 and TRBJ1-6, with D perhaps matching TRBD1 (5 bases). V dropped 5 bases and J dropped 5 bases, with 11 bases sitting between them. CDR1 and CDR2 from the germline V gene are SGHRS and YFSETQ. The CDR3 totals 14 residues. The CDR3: CASRRGGDNSPLHF. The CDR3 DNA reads TGCGCCAGCAGACGCGGAGGGGATAATTCACCCCTCCACTTT. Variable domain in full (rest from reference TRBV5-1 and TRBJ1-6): KAGVTQTPRYLIKTRGQQVTLSCSPISGHRSVSWYQQTPGQGLQFLFEYFSETQRNKGNFPGRFSGRQFSNSRSEMNVSTLELGDSALYLCASRRGGDNSPLHFGNGTRLTVT.

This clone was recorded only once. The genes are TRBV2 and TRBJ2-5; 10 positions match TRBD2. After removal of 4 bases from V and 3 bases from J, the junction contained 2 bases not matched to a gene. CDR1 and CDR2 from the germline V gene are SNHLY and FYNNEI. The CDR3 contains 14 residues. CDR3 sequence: CASSVGLAEETQYF. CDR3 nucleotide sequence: TGTGCCAGCAGTGTTGGACTAGCGGAAGAGACCCAGTACTTC.

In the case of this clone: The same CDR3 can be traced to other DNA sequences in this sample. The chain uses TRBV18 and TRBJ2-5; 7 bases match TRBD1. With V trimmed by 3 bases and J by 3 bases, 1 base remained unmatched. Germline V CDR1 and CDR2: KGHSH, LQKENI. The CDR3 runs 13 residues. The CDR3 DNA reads TGTGCCAGCTCACCGGGGACAGAAGAGACCCAGTACTTC. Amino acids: CASSPGTEETQYF.

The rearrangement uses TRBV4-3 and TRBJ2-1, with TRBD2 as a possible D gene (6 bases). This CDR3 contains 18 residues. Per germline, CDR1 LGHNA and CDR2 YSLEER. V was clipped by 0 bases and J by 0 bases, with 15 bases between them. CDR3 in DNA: TGCGCCAGCAGCCAAGATCTTCTTAGCGGTAGCTCCTACAATGAGCAGTTCTTC. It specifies CASSQDLLSGSSYNEQFF.